This T cell receptor (beta chain) was obtained from a study of blood T cell repertoires in COVID-19. Method: immunoSEQ multiplex PCR; TCRdb's copy keeps in-frame clones and lacks some. The sample has fewer than 300,000 clones; over 65% are singletons. The junction had 10 bases not matched to a gene; V was cut back by 4 bases and J by 1 base. The CDR3 has 17 residues. Per the germline V gene, CDR1 is KGHSH and CDR2 is LQKENI. This clonotype was obtained from a woman of 80 years or more with acute or convalescent COVID-19. The chain links TRBV18 to TRBJ1-1, with 9 nucleotides matching TRBD1. Sequencing was performed on peripheral blood. CDR3 sequence reads: CASSRMGQGNSNTEAFF. The CDR3 coding sequence is TGTGCCAGCTCACGAATGGGACAGGGAAATTCGAACACTGAAGCTTTCTTT.